Reported below is one T cell receptor beta chain. The antigen is undetermined. This entry comes from a study of T-cell reconstitution after alpha-beta-depleted transplantation in children. Study-level results: Surviving recipient T cells and thymic progenitors produced the high day-60 TCRbeta diversity seen in some patients. The main origin of T-cell counts and diversity one year after transplant was newly produced T cells.

Researchers prepared the TCRbeta library using unique molecular identifiers, the study reports. TCRdb re-called the PCR reads with MiXCR, one entry per CDR3 protein. The table lists some 440,000 distinct CDR3 sequences, 15% to 20% of them singletons. The V end was cut by 7 bases, the J end by 6 bases, with 19 bases between. This CDR3 has 14 amino acids. The germline CDR1 and CDR2 sequences are MNHNS and SASEGT. The sequencing here drew on PBMCs, mostly from graft donor cells, taken 360 days after TCRalphabeta/CD19-depleted stem cell transplant. The receptor was isolated from a boy under two years old who had a stem cell transplant for Wiskott-Aldrich syndrome, so the T cells may come from the graft donor. The V and J genes are TRBV6-1 and TRBJ2-7, with D perhaps being TRBD1 or TRBD2 (5 bases each). The CDR3 nucleotides read TGTGCCAGCAAACTAGGACACTGGGCCGCCGAGCAGTACTTC. Amino acids: CASKLGHWAAEQYF.